Following are 18 T cell receptor beta chains from one sample sequenced in a study of human T cells and chemical hapten exposure (dated by TCRdb to 2020 to 2023). Library preparation used RACE. TCRdb lists the instrument as NextSeq 500. TCRdb itself trimmed the public reads at Q25 with fastp, ran MiXCR and retained productive beta chains. Here each entry gathers all rows of one CDR3 protein and keeps the most common genes and DNA. This sample is represented by roughly 56,000 distinct CDR3 sequences; roughly 9% of them were singletons. The ten largest account for 9.5% to 10% of the sample. The meaning of the sample's time point label: pre-sensitization, week 0. Explained via the paper, the treatment or condition label denotes: therapeutic diphenylcyclopropenone sensitization with weekly scalp DPC. Unfractionated whole blood was collected in Tempus Blood RNA tubes, and total RNA was extracted from that blood.

The sequences come from whole blood, collected in connection with sensitization to the hapten diphenylcyclopropenone (DPC). The receptors derive from a young woman with alopecia areata. Some clones in this sample may be carry-over from other donors' samples.

This clonotype came up many times. The rearrangement links TRBV3-1 to TRBJ2-3, with a weak D call TRBD2 (7 bases). CDR3 length equals 16 residues. V lost 4 bases, J lost 0 bases, and 14 bases lay in between. From germline, CDR1 is LGHDT and CDR2 YNNKEL (reference sequence). The CDR3 is CASSPWAGASTDTQYF. The CDR3 DNA reads TGTGCCAGCAGCCCTTGGGCGGGGGCTAGCACAGATACGCAGTATTTT.

In this sample, this clonotype turned up a few times. This chain joins TRBV30 and TRBJ1-2; D possibly corresponds to TRBD1 (5 bases). The CDR3 covers 11 residues. Per germline, CDR1 GTSNPN and CDR2 SVGIG (reference sequence). The germline V and J ends were trimmed by 4 bases and 6 bases, with 9 bases remaining between them. CDR3: CAWTRGDGYTF. The CDR3, as DNA: TGTGCCTGGACGAGGGGAGATGGCTACACCTTC.

The table lists this clonotype with a few counts. The chain combines TRBV7-9 with TRBJ1-6; maybe TRBD1 (6 bases). Germline V lookup: CDR1 SEHNR, CDR2 FQNEAQ (reference sequence). V was clipped by 5 bases and J by 13 bases, with 21 bases between them. The CDR3 has 15 amino acids. The CDR3 coding sequence is TGTGCCAGCAGCCCTAGAGTGCAGGGGCAGGGTCCCCTCCACTTT. This codes for CASSPRVQGQGPLHF.

This clonotype has a count of ten or more. The rearrangement uses TRBV5-1 and TRBJ2-2; D uncertain. Trimming left V 5 bases short and J 8 bases short, with 7 bases between. The CDR3 spans 11 residues. From germline, CDR1 is SGHRS and CDR2 YFSETQ. Here the CDR3 DNA reads TGCGCCAGCAGAATGGAAGGGGAGCTGTTTTTT. Amino acids: CASRMEGELFF.

The gene calls are TRBV9 and TRBJ1-2; no reliable D call. Germline-derived CDR1 and CDR2 are SGDLS and YYNGEE. Trimming stripped 0 bases from V and 1 base from J, with 7 bases between. The CDR3 spans 14 residues. The CDR3 DNA reads as TGTGCCAGCAGCGTAGGCCAGAGTAACTATGGCTACACCTTC. Amino acids: CASSVGQSNYGYTF.

This clonotype was observed a handful of times. The rearrangement uses TRBV2 and TRBJ2-5, with D unclear. This CDR3 is 14 amino acids long. Trimming left V 4 bases short and J 5 bases short, with 14 bases between. Per germline, CDR1 SNHLY and CDR2 FYNNEI. The CDR3 spells CASSVATLGETQYF. In DNA, the CDR3 is TGTGCCAGCAGTGTGGCCACCCTTGGGGAGACCCAGTACTTC. Combining the CDR3 with reference TRBV2 and TRBJ2-5 gives the whole variable domain EPEVTQTPSHQVTQMGQEVILRCVPISNHLYFYWYRQILGQKVEFLVSFYNNEISEKSEIFDDQFSVERPDGSNFTLKIRSTKLEDSAMYFCASSVATLGETQYFGPGTRLLVL.

This clonotype was picked up many times. J is TRBJ2-5 and V is TRBV20-1; no clear D gene. The V gene lost 1 base and the J gene lost 4 bases, with 4 bases spanning the gap. CDR1 DFQATT and CDR2 SNEGSKA come from the germline V gene (reference sequence). The CDR3 runs 11 residues. Written as DNA, the CDR3 is TGCAGTGCTAGAGTAAGAGAGACCCAGTACTTC. Amino acids: CSARVRETQYF.

This clonotype has only a few counts. The J gene is TRBJ1-6, the V gene TRBV20-1; D is unclear. This CDR3 region has 12 residues. V was clipped by 3 bases and J by 9 bases, with 9 bases between them. Germline V lookup: CDR1 DFQATT, CDR2 SNEGSKA (reference sequence). As DNA, the CDR3 is TGCAGTGCTAGCTGGGCAGGTTCACCCCTCCACTTT. This codes for CSASWAGSPLHF.

This clonotype was picked up a small number of times. The CDR3: CASSLGGSYNEQFF. CDR3 DNA sequence: TGCGCCAGCAGCTTGGGAGGGTCCTACAATGAGCAGTTCTTC. This rearrangement joins TRBV5-1 to TRBJ2-1; D is perhaps TRBD2 (5 bases). Germline values: CDR1 SGHRS, CDR2 YFSETQ. V lost 0 bases, J lost 1 base, and 5 bases lay in between. The CDR3 loop spans 14 amino acids.

Ten or more counts support this clonotype. The V call is TRBV18, the J call TRBJ1-5; the D is unclear. The V gene lost 1 base and the J gene lost 3 bases, with 16 bases spanning the gap. The CDR3 totals 17 residues. The germline V gene has CDR1 KGHSH and CDR2 LQKENI. CDR3 in amino acids: CASSPQGKSVPNQPQHF. The CDR3 DNA reads as TGTGCCAGCTCACCACAAGGGAAATCCGTCCCCAATCAGCCCCAGCATTTT.

This clonotype has only a few counts. V and J are TRBV7-9 and TRBJ1-1; 7 nucleotides agree with TRBD1. The germline V gene has CDR1 SEHNR and CDR2 FQNEAQ (reference sequence). This CDR3 contains 13 residues. V was clipped by 2 bases and J by 8 bases; unmatched bases: 5. The CDR3 DNA is TGTGCCAGCAGCTTACCGACAGGGACAGAAGCTTTCTTT. Translated, it gives CASSLPTGTEAFF. Full variable domain (outside the CDR3, taken from reference TRBV7-9 and TRBJ1-1): DTGVSQNPRHKITKRGQNVTFRCDPISEHNRLYWYRQTLGQGPEFLTYFQNEAQLEKSRLLSDRFSAERPKGSFSTLEIQRTEQGDSAMYLCASSLPTGTEAFFGQGTRLTVV.

The chain couples TRBV20-1 to TRBJ2-5; 13 bases map to TRBD2. Germline CDR1 reads DFQATT; CDR2 reads SNEGSKA (reference sequence). This CDR3 is 14 amino acids long. After removal of 6 bases from V and 5 bases from J, the junction contained 6 bases not matched to a gene. The CDR3 loop is CSATRLAGGETQYF. The CDR3 DNA reads TGCAGTGCAACCCGACTAGCGGGGGGCGAGACCCAGTACTTC.

This clonotype was picked up many times. The chain recombines TRBV7-9 with TRBJ2-1; 8 bases map to TRBD2. The trim removed 1 base at V and 4 bases at J, leaving 3 bases unmatched. CDR3 length: 15 amino acids. In germline, CDR1 is SEHNR, CDR2 FQNEAQ (reference sequence). CDR3 nucleotide sequence: TGTGCCAGCAGCTTAGGTAGCGGGACTTACAATGAGCAGTTCTTC. Translated: CASSLGSGTYNEQFF. Complete variable domain (other parts from reference TRBV7-9 and TRBJ2-1): DTGVSQNPRHKITKRGQNVTFRCDPISEHNRLYWYRQTLGQGPEFLTYFQNEAQLEKSRLLSDRFSAERPKGSFSTLEIQRTEQGDSAMYLCASSLGSGTYNEQFFGPGTRLTVL.

The rearrangement uses TRBV5-1 and TRBJ2-5; D is undetermined. CDR1 is SGHRS and CDR2 is YFSETQ in the germline V gene. There are 14 residues in the CDR3. V lost 3 bases to trimming and J lost 5 bases, with 14 bases between them. The DNA of the CDR3 is TGCGCCAGCAGCTATGAAGGGAAGTTGGAGACCCAGTACTTC. Residues: CASSYEGKLETQYF.

This clonotype showed up just a few times. The chain couples TRBV20-1 to TRBJ1-2, with 8 positions matching TRBD1. V was pared by 4 bases and J by 0 bases, with 4 bases of the junction left unmatched. Germline lookup yields CDR1 DFQATT and CDR2 SNEGSKA (reference sequence). CDR3 length: 14 amino acids. As DNA, the CDR3 is TGCAGTGCTATACAGGGGGGAGCTAACTATGGCTACACCTTC. Its protein product is CSAIQGGANYGYTF.

The CDR3 coding sequence is TGTGCCAGCAGCTTAGCGCTCAGGGGTCGGAATTCACCCCTCCACTTT. Translated: CASSLALRGRNSPLHF. The chain carries TRBV7-2 and TRBJ1-6, with D possibly matching TRBD1 (6 bases). CDR3 length equals 16 residues. Per germline, CDR1 SGHTA and CDR2 FQGNSA. V shed 0 bases and J shed 7 bases, with 13 bases lying between them.

The chain uses TRBV7-2 and TRBJ2-3; the match to TRBD1 covers 9 bases. CDR1 and CDR2 from the germline V gene are SGHTA and FQGNSA. CDR3 length equals 14 residues. Losses at the gene ends were 5 bases for V and 4 bases for J; bases not matched to a gene: 4. Here the CDR3 reads CASSQRTGADTQYF. In DNA, the CDR3 is TGTGCCAGCAGCCAACGGACAGGGGCAGATACGCAGTATTTT.

This clonotype showed up just a few times. J is TRBJ2-3 and V is TRBV7-2; 9 positions match TRBD1. J was trimmed by 5 bases and V by 3 bases; bases with no gene match: 3. Germline CDR1 is SGHTA and CDR2 is FQGNSA. CDR3 length equals 14 residues. In DNA, the CDR3 is TGTGCCAGCAGCTTCGGACAGGGGCTAGATACGCAGTATTTT. Translation: CASSFGQGLDTQYF.